This TCR beta chain appears in the sequencing data of a study of cytomegalovirus exposure and HLA in healthy donors (dated by TCRdb to 2015 to 2018). About the full investigation: An earlier analysis of roughly 570 of the donors reported 276 Gb of sequence data and 95 million to 120 million unique TCR beta sequences obtained from 180 million or so T cells. An early release that covered about 600 HLA-typed donors contained approximately 300 gigabases of sequencing data and around 80 million unique TCR sequences. The genetic ancestry cluster associated with self-reported Caucasian donors included over 80% of the 398 genotyped donors. The aim of the study was to test whether cataloging public T cell receptors could identify signatures of past pathogen exposure. The study used immunosequencing to profile the T cell repertoires of hundreds of subjects and linked those repertoires to cytomegalovirus serostatus. Along with the roughly 670-subject first cohort, a separate validation cohort of over a hundred different subjects was used. High-throughput TCR immunosequencing, statistical association of individual TCRs with disease status, and machine learning were combined to predict cytomegalovirus infection status. A later analysis re-examined previously published TCR beta repertoires from roughly 650 donors and added high-resolution HLA genotyping to investigate patterns of TCR occurrence. The later analysis used no new phenotypic data to find candidate immune exposures, relying instead on TCR beta sequences and their occurrence across donors. In an earlier analysis of 587 of the donors, high-throughput TCR beta sequencing was used to judge whether each TCR beta V gene segment behaved as functional or pseudogenic. Donor age, sex, ethnicity and CMV serostatus were compiled alongside the repertoire data. A later genetic analysis took genome-wide SNP genotypes for 398 of the 666 donors and used that subset as a discovery cohort. Every discovery cohort repertoire had been produced on one sequencing platform. HLA typing covered class I and class II loci at four-digit resolution. The number of typed donors differed by locus: about 620-640 for A, B, C, DRB1 and DQB1; 522 for DQA1; around 610 for DPA1; and some 450 for DPB1. Four or five DR-DQ haplotypes were treated as single units for association and clustering because of strong linkage in the cohort. Among around 400 genotyped donors of the cohort, an average of around 250,000 unique TCR beta nucleotide sequences was sequenced per donor, of which about 19% were non-productive.

Receptor amplification or capture employed the immunoSEQ multiplex PCR assay. The multiplex PCR relied on a mix of 60 forward primers for TCR Vbeta segments and 13 reverse primers for TCR Jbeta segments. The CDR3 region of rearranged TCR beta genes was amplified from genomic DNA with a multiplex PCR assay. The Illumina HiSeq System was used to sequence the amplified TCR beta libraries as 87-base-pair reads. On the study's bioinformatics: In a later analysis, some 80 million unique TCR beta chains were counted across the roughly 670 repertoires, and roughly 11 million of these chains were shared by at least two donors. Raw reads were error-corrected and collapsed into unique sequences with a nearest-neighbor algorithm that merged closely related sequences to remove PCR and sequencing errors. CDR3 sequences were aligned to IMGT reference sequences to assign V, D and J gene segments. For a sequence to be retained, a match of at least six nucleotides was required to both a V gene segment and a J gene segment. Rearrangements were called productive when the CDR3 lacked stop codons and stayed in frame with V and J; all others were non-productive. Following IMGT convention, CDR3 was defined as the stretch from the second conserved V-encoded cysteine up to the conserved J-encoded phenylalanine. The earlier analysis of some 580 of the donors excluded any sequence lacking an unambiguous match to a single V gene segment. An earlier analysis of 587 of the donors called V segments functional above 56.7% productive rearrangements and segregating when the between-donor standard deviation exceeded 5%. A statistical classification framework was built to diagnose cytomegalovirus status from the catalog of TCR beta chain sequences. In a later analysis, V and J genes were assigned by comparing TCR nucleotide sequences against IMGT/GENE-DB human TR gene sequences. A later analysis assigned CDR3 sequences and most-parsimonious VDJ recombination scenarios with the TCRdist pipeline. In a later analysis, each TCR beta chain was defined by its CDR3 amino acid sequence together with its V-gene family, and reads lacking a unique V-gene family were excluded. In a later analysis, 500 to 650 highly shared, low-generation-probability nucleotide sequences were removed to address suspected cross-contamination and a sequencing artifact. In a later analysis, a clonal expansion index was calculated for each public chain from normalized within-repertoire ranks of inferred template counts. A later analysis computed generation probabilities with a VDJ recombination model fitted to out-of-frame rearrangements, and checked the results against IGoR. In a later analysis, hypergeometric tests were used to score TCR-TCR, TCR-HLA and TCR-CMV co-occurrence, with a repertoire-size bias correction applied to TCR pairs. False discovery rates were estimated in a later analysis by permuting HLA or CMV assignments 20 times. In a later analysis, co-occurring TCRs were grouped with DBSCAN, and TCRdist sequence similarity was added when clustering was performed within HLA-allele-positive subsets. Repertoires with fewer than 30,000 or more than 120,000 public chains were left out of co-occurrence clustering, as were a handful of repertoires with anomalous nucleotide sharing. TCRdb provides this immuneACCESS table in a form limited to in-frame rearrangements. Some clones are lacking; in checked studies, under half of them reflect an unresolved V gene, and why the rest are absent is not known. The DNA gave D and trimming, while V, J and clone size come from that table. The sample profile shows roughly 150,000 clones; 75% to 80% of them were found once. 1.7% of the sample lies in the top ten.

The cohort was made up of approximately 670 healthy bone marrow donors. All cohort members were sampled while nominally healthy, although unrecorded immune exposures were likely present. The donor was CMV seronegative and was included in the group of around 320 seronegative cohort members. A peripheral blood sample was collected from each donor, and TCR beta sequencing was performed on peripheral blood mononuclear cells. The Qiagen DNeasy Blood Extraction Kit was used to extract genomic DNA from the blood cell samples. This clone was seen only a few times. Its antigen remains unidentified. No much larger clone exists at a distance of one base, and base qualities are not known. CDR1 SNHLY and CDR2 FYNNEI were looked up in the germline V gene. Including the terminal cysteine and phenylalanine, the CDR3 comprises 14 residues. The kept DNA is CDR3 alone, 42 bases in frame from the first base. V and J lose 9 bases and 1 base, and a span of 15 bases separates them.

General conclusions and limits of the study: The earlier analysis of about 600 of the donors excluded approximately 17 rarely observed V segments, including chromosome 9 orphons, because counts were too low. Compared with the roughly 670-donor mean, donors in an Asian-associated ancestry cluster had fewer N-insertions in productive TCRs, according to a later genetic analysis. HLA typing was unavailable for some donors at each locus, so association tests used only the typed subset. A total of fewer than 200 TCR beta chains were listed by the study as associated with cytomegalovirus. A later genetic analysis associated a missense DCLRE1C variant with V-gene and J-gene trimming of TCR beta chains, and an independent cohort replicated the association. Broadly in line with IMGT annotations, most TCR beta V segments showed up in productive rearrangements about 87% or about 30% of the time in an earlier analysis of under 700 of the donors. According to a later analysis, parvovirus B19, influenza, CMV and Epstein-Barr virus appeared linked to several top co-occurrence clusters. When HLA alleles, especially DR and DQ, strongly co-occurred, attributing TCR associations to individual alleles was difficult. In a later analysis, TCR association rates were found to vary across HLA loci, with the most associated TCRs seen for DRB1 alleles and the fewest for HLA-C alleles. Most CMV-associated TCR beta chains appeared to be HLA-restricted in a later analysis, and the HLA associations seemed to be driven largely by CMV exposure. It was suggested by the authors that the approach could potentially be generalized to other disease states and immunological phenotypes. Three of the identified cytomegalovirus-associated TCR beta chains were confirmed in vitro to be specific for cytomegalovirus antigens. Because the 87-base-pair reads could not distinguish some IMGT-functional V segments, including TRBV6-2 and TRBV6-3, those segments were excluded. A further reported finding was that TCR beta sequences accurately predicted the HLA-A and HLA-B alleles for most subjects in the first cohort. Immune exposure information for the cohort was limited to CMV serostatus. Across donors, most TCR sequences were observed very rarely, whereas some public TCRs were present in many individuals. The cohort was sequenced for TCR beta chains only, and without alpha or paired-chain data the features that could be detected were limited. In a later analysis, HLA-associated TCR beta chains were found to be more clonally expanded and to have lower generation probabilities than equally common non-associated chains. At a false discovery rate of 0.05, a later analysis linked around 15,000 TCR beta sequences to specific HLA alleles. Sequencing depth was assumed to be roughly uniform across donors in the presence/absence analyses, though that assumption may not hold. Linkage disequilibrium might explain the correlated functional status among segregating V segments, but an unknown experimental factor could not be excluded. A group of highly shared sequence variants was considered likely to be a technical artifact of the sequencing pipeline. The classifier was reported to diagnose cytomegalovirus status with high specificity and sensitivity in both the original and validation cohorts.

The TCR sequence derives from a woman in her twenties or thirties in good health and CMV-seronegative. The chain uses TRBV2 and TRBJ1-1, with a weak D call of TRBD1 (6 bases match). The sequenced sample consisted of PBMCs. The CDR3 reads CASIHRAPNTEAFF. The nucleotide sequence reads as follows: TGTGCCAGTATTCACAGGGCTCCGAACACTGAAGCTTTCTTT.